Presented here are 6 T cell receptor beta chains from one specimen sequenced in a study of blood T cell repertoires in COVID-19. Clones were read by immunoSEQ multiplex PCR, and TCRdb kept only the in-frame ones, dropping some. This sample has about 300,000 clones; 80% to 90% occur once, and the top ten carry roughly 2.3%. What was sequenced was PBMCs or T cells enriched from blood (not recorded which). These receptors all come from a man aged 25 to 40 who had recovered from COVID-19.

Comments on this clone: Additional DNA sequences in this sample encode the identical CDR3. This chain links TRBV10-3 with TRBJ1-1, with TRBD1 matching 8 bases. The CDR3 consists of 14 residues. V shed 6 bases, J shed 2 bases, and the junction held 5 bases outside the gene matches. CDR1 ENHRY and CDR2 SYGVKD come from the germline V gene. The CDR3 here is CAIRPGQGNTEAFF. Here the CDR3 DNA reads TGTGCCATCAGACCCGGACAGGGCAACACTGAAGCTTTCTTT.

The chain's CDR3 is CASSLVRGSTGELFF. The CDR3 DNA reads TGTGCCAGCAGCTTAGTGAGGGGGTCCACCGGGGAGCTGTTTTTT. The chain recombines TRBV7-8 with TRBJ2-2, with D possibly TRBD1 on 6 matching bases. The CDR3 runs 15 residues. Germline V lookup: CDR1 SGHVS, CDR2 FQNEAQ. The V gene lost 1 base and the J gene lost 4 bases, with 10 bases spanning the gap.

The rearrangement uses TRBV9 and TRBJ2-2; no reliable D call. Trimming removed 0 bases at V and 2 bases at J, with 8 bases between. The CDR3 consists of 15 residues. From germline, CDR1 is SGDLS and CDR2 YYNGEE. The CDR3 protein is CASSVVARNTGELFF. The CDR3 nucleotides read TGTGCCAGCAGCGTAGTAGCCCGAAACACCGGGGAGCTGTTTTTT.

The chain uses TRBV25-1 and TRBJ1-6, with D hard to call. Germline V gene data show CDR1 as MGHDK and CDR2 as SYGVNS. V was cut by 9 bases and J by 4 bases, with 25 bases left in between. The CDR3 runs 18 residues. Here the CDR3 reads CARSLGGTPFIYNSPLHF. The CDR3 DNA reads TGTGCCAGGTCCCTCGGAGGTACCCCCTTTATTTATAATTCACCCCTCCACTTT.

This chain links TRBV6-2 or TRBV6-3 with TRBJ2-7; weak D call: TRBD2 (6 bases). Germline values: CDR1 MNHEY, CDR2 SVGEGT. V lost 5 bases, J lost 7 bases, and 15 bases lay in between. The CDR3 covers 13 residues. DNA for the CDR3: TGTGCCAGCAGTAGATACTTTGGAGGGGAGCAGTACTTC. Translating it yields CASSRYFGGEQYF.

The chain links TRBV6-4 to TRBJ2-3, with D possibly TRBD1 on 6 matching bases. Germline V gene sequence: CDR1 MRHNA, CDR2 SNTAGT. The CDR3 length is 14 residues. The V gene lost 2 bases and the J gene lost 8 bases, with 14 bases spanning the gap. The CDR3 sequence is CASSDPTGSGTQYF. For the CDR3, the DNA is TGTGCCAGCAGTGACCCCACAGGGTCGGGTACGCAGTATTTT.